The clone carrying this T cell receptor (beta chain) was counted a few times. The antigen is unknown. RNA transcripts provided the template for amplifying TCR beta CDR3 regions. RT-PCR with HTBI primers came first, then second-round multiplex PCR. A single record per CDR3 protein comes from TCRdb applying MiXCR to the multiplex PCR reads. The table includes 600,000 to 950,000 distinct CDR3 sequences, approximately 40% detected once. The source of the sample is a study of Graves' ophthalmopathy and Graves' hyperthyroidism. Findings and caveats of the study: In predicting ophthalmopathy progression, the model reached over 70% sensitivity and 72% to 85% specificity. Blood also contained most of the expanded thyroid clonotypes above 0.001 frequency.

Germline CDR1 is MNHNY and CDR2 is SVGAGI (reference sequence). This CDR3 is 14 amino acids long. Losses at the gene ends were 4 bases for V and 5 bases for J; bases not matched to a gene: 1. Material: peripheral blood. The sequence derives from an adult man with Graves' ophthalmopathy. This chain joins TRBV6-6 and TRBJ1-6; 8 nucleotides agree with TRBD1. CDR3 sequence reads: CASSWGQDNSPLHF. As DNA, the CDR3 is TGTGCCAGCAGTTGGGGACAGGATAATTCACCCCTCCACTTT.